The source of this TCR beta chain is a study of T cells in Graves' hyperthyroidism and ophthalmopathy. The overall study: Peripheral blood samples were taken at initial diagnosis, prior to any treatment.

V shed 4 bases, J shed 3 bases, and the junction held 8 bases outside the gene matches. This CDR3 is 15 amino acids long. Germline-derived CDR1 and CDR2 are SGHRS and YFSETQ. From RNA transcripts, TCR beta CDR3 regions were amplified. RT-PCR in the first round (using the HTBI primer set) targeted the TCR CDR3. TCRdb reprocessed the multiplex PCR reads with MiXCR, giving one entry per CDR3 protein. The top ten clones hold 34% of a sample with about 350,000 distinct CDR3 sequences, about an eighth of them seen once. This clonotype appeared a few times. Ophthalmopathy cases scored 3 or more on the Clinical Activity Score and 4 or more on NOSPECS grade, with duration below 3 months. It was uncontrolled infection, other autoimmune disease, pregnancy or lactation that excluded patients.

The sequence derives from a woman in her thirties or forties with Graves' ophthalmopathy. The specimen sequenced was blood. The rearrangement links TRBV5-1 to TRBJ2-7, with 9 bases identical to TRBD1. The CDR3: CASSPRTGDLYEQYF. The CDR3 DNA is TGCGCCAGCAGCCCACGGACAGGGGACCTCTACGAGCAGTACTTC.